The 8 T cell receptor beta chains reported below all come from one sample, sequenced in a study of siplizumab effects on memory and regulatory T cells (dated by TCRdb to about 2019). Receptor libraries were prepared by the immunoSEQ multiplex PCR assay. This immuneACCESS table, as held by TCRdb, lists in-frame sequences with V and J called but not all clones. Of the missing ones, under half trace to an unresolved V gene in checked studies; the others have no known cause. This sample has roughly 110,000 clones in its table, and approximately 92% of those were observed once. The ten largest make up around 0.16% of the sample. The sample was non-Treg CD4+ T cells sorted from blood. The cell subset or site label for this specimen denotes: FACS-sorted unstimulated CD4+ non-regulatory T cells. These receptors were obtained from a human donor in good health.

This chain connects TRBV6-6 to TRBJ1-6; D gene unclear. From germline, CDR1 is MNHNY and CDR2 SVGAGI (reference sequence). Trimming pared 0 bases from V and 8 bases from J, leaving 8 bases between. This CDR3 spans 14 amino acids. The CDR3 DNA follows: TGTGCCAGCAGTTACTCGACCACGTATTCACCCCTCCACTTT. Protein product: CASSYSTTYSPLHF.

DNA of the CDR3: TGTGCCATCAGTGAAGCCGGGACGGTTAATTCACCCCTCCACTTT. It codes for CAISEAGTVNSPLHF. The chain is built from TRBV10-3 and TRBJ1-6; tentative D call: TRBD1 (5 bases). The CDR3 runs 15 residues. V lost 3 bases, J lost 6 bases, and 12 bases lay in between. CDR1 is ENHRY, CDR2 SYGVKD, per germline.

Comment on this clone: Different DNA sequences within this sample yield the same CDR3. The J gene is TRBJ1-5, the V gene TRBV4-1; no definite D call. Germline assignment: CDR1 MGHRA and CDR2 YSYEKL. V dropped 0 bases and J dropped 2 bases, with 5 bases sitting between them. This CDR3 spans 14 amino acids. CDR3 bases: TGCGCCAGCAGCCAAGATTGGGGCAATCAGCCCCAGCATTTT. Its protein is CASSQDWGNQPQHF.

This clone was seen just once. In DNA, the CDR3 is TGTGCCAGCAGCTTGGGAGGGGGCAAGGGGGCAGATACGCAGTATTTT. It specifies CASSLGGGKGADTQYF. The chain links TRBV5-4 to TRBJ2-3; 7 positions match TRBD1. This CDR3 has 16 residues. CDR1 is SGHNT and CDR2 is YYREEE in the germline V gene (reference sequence). J lost 4 bases, V lost 0 bases, and 8 bases had no gene match.

The rearrangement links TRBV6-5 to TRBJ2-6, with D hard to call. CDR3 length: 15 amino acids. The V end was cut by 5 bases, the J end by 4 bases, with 12 bases between. Germline CDR1 and CDR2: MNHEY and SVGAGI. The CDR3 nucleotides are TGTGCCAGCAGTCGCGCGGTAGCCGGGGCCAACGTCCTGACTTTC. This encodes CASSRAVAGANVLTF.

J is TRBJ2-1 and V is TRBV28; no clear D gene. Per germline, CDR1 MDHEN and CDR2 SYDVKM. With 1 base removed from V and 4 bases from J, the gap between germline ends came to 8 bases. The CDR3 is 14 amino acids. DNA of the CDR3: TGTGCCAGCAGTTTATCAACTACTTACAATGAGCAGTTCTTC. Translated, it gives CASSLSTTYNEQFF.

V and J are TRBV28 and TRBJ1-2; D remains ambiguous. Trimming took off 7 bases at V and 4 bases at J, with 13 bases between the two ends. This CDR3 comprises 13 residues. Looked up from germline, CDR1 is MDHEN and CDR2 is SYDVKM. The CDR3 region is CASTPGRIYGYTF. CDR3 coding DNA: TGTGCCAGCACACCCGGCAGGATCTATGGCTACACCTTC.

The rearrangement uses TRBV5-5 and TRBJ1-5; D perhaps matches TRBD1 (6 bases). The CDR3 sequence is 16 residues long. CDR1 and CDR2 from the germline V gene are SGHKS and YYEKEE (reference sequence). V lost 3 bases and J lost 6, with 19 bases in between. The CDR3, as DNA: TGTGCCAGCAGCTCATCCCAGGGGAACGTAGGTCAGCCCCAGCATTTT. Protein: CASSSSQGNVGQPQHF.